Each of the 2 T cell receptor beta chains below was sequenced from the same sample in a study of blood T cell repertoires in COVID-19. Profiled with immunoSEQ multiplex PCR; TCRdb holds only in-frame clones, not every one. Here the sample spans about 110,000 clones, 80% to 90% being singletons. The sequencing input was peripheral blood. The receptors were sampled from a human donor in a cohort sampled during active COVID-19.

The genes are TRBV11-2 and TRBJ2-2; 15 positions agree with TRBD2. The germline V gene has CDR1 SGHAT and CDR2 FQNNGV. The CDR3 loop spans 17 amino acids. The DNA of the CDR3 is TGTGCAACGGGACTAGCGGGGGGCCTGGGGACCACCGGGGAGCTGTTTTTT. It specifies CATGLAGGLGTTGELFF.

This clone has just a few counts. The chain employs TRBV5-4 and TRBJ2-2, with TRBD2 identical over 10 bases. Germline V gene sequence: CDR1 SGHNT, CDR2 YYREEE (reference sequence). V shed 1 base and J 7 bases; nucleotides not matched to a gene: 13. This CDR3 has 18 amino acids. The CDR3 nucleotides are TGTGCCAGCAGCTTGATGGTGCTGGCTAGCGGGAGTCACGGGGAGCTGTTTTTT. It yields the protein CASSLMVLASGSHGELFF. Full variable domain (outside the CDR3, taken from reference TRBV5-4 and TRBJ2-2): ETGVTQSPTHLIKTRGQQVTLRCSSQSGHNTVSWYQQALGQGPQFIFQYYREEENGRGNFPPRFSGLQFPNYSSELNVNALELDDSALYLCASSLMVLASGSHGELFFGEGSRLTVL.